A single sample gave rise to the 20 T cell receptor beta chains below, sequenced in a study of blood T cell repertoires in COVID-19 (dated by TCRdb to the early 2020s). The protocol used for the library was the immunoSEQ multiplex PCR assay. Drawn from immuneACCESS, this table holds only the in-frame rearrangements with V and J called that TCRdb kept. Clones are partly lost; checked studies trace under half to an unresolved V gene and leave the rest unexplained. Here the sample has under 70,000 clones; around four fifths occur a single time. The ten biggest clones cover roughly 13% of the sample. Sequencing was performed on peripheral blood. The receptor source for this set is a woman in her 70s with acute or convalescent COVID-19.

By sample share, this clone is medium-sized (0.01 to 0.1%). The chain employs TRBV18 and TRBJ2-7; D is possibly TRBD2 (5 bases). CDR3 length: 13 amino acids. V lost 6 bases to trimming and J lost 7 bases, with 16 bases between them. Germline V CDR1 and CDR2: KGHSH, LQKENI. CDR3 bases: TGTGCCAGCTCTCAATCCGGGGAGAATGAGCAGTACGTC. This translates into CASSQSGENEQYV.

The chain joins TRBV7-6 to TRBJ2-7, with 10 positions matching TRBD2. CDR3 size: 17 residues. V lost 1 base to trimming and J lost 6 bases; unmatched junction nucleotides: 12. CDR1 SGHVS and CDR2 FNYEAQ come from the germline V gene. The CDR3 DNA sequence: TGTGCCAGCAGCTTAGAATATCCAGCGGGGGGGCCCGGCGAGCAGTACTTC. It codes for CASSLEYPAGGPGEQYF. Full variable domain (rest looked up from reference TRBV7-6 and TRBJ2-7): GAGVSQSPRYKVTKRGQDVALRCDPISGHVSLYWYRQALGQGPEFLTYFNYEAQQDKSGLPNDRFSAERPEGSISTLTIQRTEQRDSAMYRCASSLEYPAGGPGEQYFGPGTRLTVT.

The rearrangement uses TRBV5-1 and TRBJ1-1; D remains unclear. V lost 0 bases to trimming and J lost 8 bases, with 11 bases between them. The CDR3 spans 13 residues. CDR1 and CDR2 (germline): SGHRS, YFSETQ. For the CDR3, the DNA is TGCGCCAGCAGCTTGGGGTCAGAAGTCGAAGCTTTCTTT. Translating it yields CASSLGSEVEAFF. The full variable domain, its missing parts supplied by reference TRBV5-1 and TRBJ1-1, is KAGVTQTPRYLIKTRGQQVTLSCSPISGHRSVSWYQQTPGQGLQFLFEYFSETQRNKGNFPGRFSGRQFSNSRSEMNVSTLELGDSALYLCASSLGSEVEAFFGQGTRLTVV.

V usage is TRBV10-3 and J usage is TRBJ2-3; 10 bases line up with TRBD1. Per the germline V gene, CDR1 is ENHRY and CDR2 is SYGVKD. With V trimmed by 10 bases and J by 6 bases, 4 bases remained unmatched. This CDR3 is built from 12 residues. The DNA of the CDR3 is TGTGCCACTGAGGACAGGGGGGATACGCAGTATTTT. Protein: CATEDRGDTQYF.

The J gene is TRBJ1-6, the V gene TRBV12-2. TRBV12-2 is recorded as a pseudogene. The CDR3 spans 18 residues. Here the CDR3 reads CASRLEVEEPAYNSPLHF. The CDR3 nucleotides read TGTGCAAGTCGCTTAGAAGTTGAGGAGCCGGCTTATAATTCACCCCTCCACTTT.

The chain has TRBV30 and TRBJ1-4; possible D gene TRBD1, 5 bases. Germline CDR1 reads GTSNPN; CDR2 reads SVGIG (reference sequence). CDR3 length equals 17 residues. V lost 4 bases to trimming and J lost 8 bases, with 26 bases between them. CDR3: CAWMKSGPGGFREKLFF. CDR3 DNA: TGTGCCTGGATGAAGTCAGGTCCGGGGGGTTTCAGAGAAAAACTGTTTTTT.

The rearrangement links TRBV2 to TRBJ2-5; 10 bases line up with TRBD2. With 2 bases clipped from V and 4 bases from J, the junction kept 7 bases outside the gene matches. The CDR3 length is 16 residues. The germline CDR1 and CDR2 sequences are SNHLY and FYNNEI. CDR3 region: CASSERRAGGPETQYF. CDR3 nucleotide sequence: TGTGCCAGCAGTGAACGAAGAGCGGGGGGGCCAGAGACCCAGTACTTC.

This chain links TRBV7-9 with TRBJ1-1; possibly TRBD1 for D (5 bases). This CDR3 contains 15 residues. The V gene's germline CDR1 is SEHNR and CDR2 FQNEAQ (reference sequence). With 2 bases removed from V and 1 base from J, the gap between germline ends came to 11 bases. CDR3 residues: CASSLFGGKNTEAFF. The CDR3 nucleotides read TGTGCCAGCAGCTTATTCGGGGGGAAGAACACTGAAGCTTTCTTT.

This rearrangement joins TRBV4-2 to TRBJ2-3; 11 bases fit TRBD2. From germline, CDR1 is LGHNA and CDR2 YNFKEQ. V lost 1 base and J lost 6; bases outside the gene matches: 6. This CDR3 has 16 amino acids. CDR3 nucleotide sequence: TGTGCCAGCAGCCAAGTAATAGCGGGGGGGCCGGATACGCAGTATTTT. Its translation: CASSQVIAGGPDTQYF.

The rearrangement uses TRBV6-5 and TRBJ1-5; a weak D match, TRBD1 (5 bases). V dropped 6 bases and J dropped 7 bases, with 16 bases sitting between them. CDR3 length: 14 residues. In germline, CDR1 is MNHEY, CDR2 SVGAGI. CDR3 coding DNA: TGTGCCAGCAGCCAGGGAGGTCTTGGGCAGCCCCAGCATTTT. It specifies CASSQGGLGQPQHF.

V and J are TRBV27 and TRBJ1-5; D is unclear. The CDR3 sequence is 17 residues long. Per germline, CDR1 MNHEY and CDR2 SMNVEV (reference sequence). V lost 4 bases and J lost 1, with 17 bases in between. The CDR3 loop is CASSSYEAILSNQPQHF. The CDR3 DNA is TGTGCCAGCAGTTCCTATGAGGCCATATTGAGCAATCAGCCCCAGCATTTT.

The chain couples TRBV6-5 to TRBJ2-1; 8 bases match TRBD1. This CDR3 comprises 15 residues. Germline V gene data show CDR1 as MNHEY and CDR2 as SVGAGI. V dropped 5 bases and J dropped 1; count of bases not matched to a gene: 4. The CDR3, as DNA: TGTGCCAGCAGTCTCGACAGGGGATCCTACAATGAGCAGTTCTTC. Its protein product is CASSLDRGSYNEQFF.

The J gene is TRBJ1-1, the V gene TRBV7-8, with D uncertain. Trimming pared 2 bases from V and 4 bases from J, leaving 8 bases between. Germline CDR1 reads SGHVS; CDR2 reads FQNEAQ. The CDR3 contains 13 residues. CDR3 loop: CASSLRRVTEAFF. CDR3 nucleotide sequence: TGTGCCAGCAGCTTACGTCGGGTCACTGAAGCTTTCTTT.

The chain carries TRBV5-1 and TRBJ1-6, with D unclear. Germline V gene lookup returns CDR1 SGHRS and CDR2 YFSETQ. There are 14 residues in the CDR3. Deletions cut 4 bases from V and 6 bases from J, with 11 bases between. The CDR3 loop is CASSPPGTNSPLHF. The CDR3 DNA follows: TGCGCCAGCAGCCCTCCAGGCACTAATTCACCCCTCCACTTT.

In this sample, this clone turned up a few times. The chain recombines TRBV11-2 with TRBJ2-2, with 7 bases matching TRBD2. The CDR3 consists of 16 residues. Germline V gives CDR1 SGHAT, CDR2 FQNNGV. The V segment lost 7 bases and the J segment 3 bases; nucleotides outside the gene matches: 11. The CDR3, as DNA: TGTGCCAGCACCTCACTAGCGTGGCCCGACACCGGGGAGCTGTTTTTT. The encoded protein is CASTSLAWPDTGELFF.

This sequence joins TRBV7-9 and TRBJ2-1, with a possible D match to TRBD2 (7 bases). The V and J ends lost 1 base and 7 bases respectively, with 17 bases between them. The CDR3 length is 16 residues. Germline V gene lookup returns CDR1 SEHNR and CDR2 FQNEAQ (reference sequence). For the CDR3, the DNA is TGTGCCAGCAGCTTAGGAGGGTACGGGGGGCGGAATGAGCAGTTCTTC. Translated, it gives CASSLGGYGGRNEQFF.

The V call is TRBV10-3, the J call TRBJ1-1; D call uncertain. In germline, CDR1 is ENHRY, CDR2 SYGVKD. The length of the CDR3 is 13 residues. V lost 11 bases, J lost 8 bases, and 21 bases lay in between. The CDR3 DNA reads as TGTGCCGTCTCCCGGGGTGAGGCGAGGGAAGCTTTCTTT. Protein sequence: CAVSRGEAREAFF.

There are a few counts of this clone. V gene TRBV2 combines with J gene TRBJ2-1; D is possibly TRBD1 (6 bases). Germline assignment: CDR1 SNHLY and CDR2 FYNNEI. CDR3 length: 14 residues. The ends were cut back, 6 bases at V and 2 bases at J, with 11 bases in the middle. DNA of the CDR3: TGTGCCAGCAGACCGGACAGTACCTACAATGAGCAGTTCTTC. Translated: CASRPDSTYNEQFF.

This clone was counted a few times. The rearrangement links TRBV5-5 to TRBJ2-5; maybe TRBD1 (6 bases). Trimming took off 4 bases at V and 5 bases at J, with 12 bases between the two ends. Germline CDR1 reads SGHKS; CDR2 reads YYEKEE (reference sequence). This CDR3 is built from 13 residues. The CDR3 loop reads CASSGTGRETQYF. In DNA, the CDR3 is TGTGCCAGCAGCGGCACAGGGCGGGAGACCCAGTACTTC.

This clone was seen a few times. CDR3 DNA sequence: TGTGCCAGCAGCTTAGGGCAGGATAGTGGCTATGGCTACACCTTC. Translated: CASSLGQDSGYGYTF. The chain couples TRBV7-6 to TRBJ1-2; D is unclear. CDR1 and CDR2 from the germline V gene are SGHVS and FNYEAQ. Trimming removed 1 base from V and 4 bases from J, with 13 bases in between. This CDR3 spans 15 amino acids.